Below, 32 T cell receptor beta chains from the same sample are listed, as sequenced in a study of T cells after posttransplantation cyclophosphamide. TCRdb's table, derived via immunoSEQ multiplex PCR, lists solely in-frame clones and lacks some. The data show around 30,000 clones, with none appearing a single time. The source material was PBMCs. The receptor set was obtained from a woman in her fifties or sixties in good health, CMV-negative, and a related stem cell transplant donor.

This clone was seen repeatedly, ten times or more. This rearrangement joins TRBV14 to TRBJ2-5, with a weak D call TRBD2 (6 bases). V was shortened by 1 base and J by 5 bases, with 17 bases between the two germline ends. Germline CDR1 reads SGHDN; CDR2 reads FVKESK. CDR3 length equals 16 residues. CDR3 protein: CASSQVGGSGGETQYF. The CDR3 nucleotides are TGTGCCAGCAGCCAAGTGGGGGGATCTGGAGGCGAGACCCAGTACTTC.

This clone has a count of ten or more. The V call is TRBV7-8, the J call TRBJ1-3; 10 nucleotides agree with TRBD1. The CDR3 covers 19 residues. CDR1 is SGHVS, CDR2 FQNEAQ, per germline. Losses at the gene ends were 4 bases for V and 2 bases for J; bases not matched to a gene: 14. CDR3 sequence: CASSSRDRGMGRAGNTIYF. CDR3 DNA sequence: TGTGCCAGCAGCTCCAGGGACAGGGGAATGGGTAGGGCTGGAAACACCATATATTTT.

This clone was detected ten times or more. The V call is TRBV11-2, the J call TRBJ2-7, with D possibly TRBD1 on 6 matching bases. CDR1 is SGHAT, CDR2 FQNNGV, per germline. The CDR3 contains 14 residues. The ends were cut back, 5 bases at V and 4 bases at J, with 15 bases in the middle. CDR3 in DNA: TGTGCCAGCAGCACCAGGGGAGAGAGATACGAGCAGTACTTC. Translating it yields CASSTRGERYEQYF.

At least ten counts were recorded for this clone. V is TRBV2 and J is TRBJ2-1, with TRBD1 matching over 7 bases. Germline V gene lookup returns CDR1 SNHLY and CDR2 FYNNEI. V was pared by 8 bases and J by 8 bases, with 9 bases of the junction left unmatched. CDR3 length equals 13 residues. As DNA, the CDR3 is TGTGCCAGCGACAGGGTTGTGAAGCATGAGCAGTTCTTC. Translating gives CASDRVVKHEQFF.

This rearrangement joins TRBV7-2 to TRBJ2-1, with D possibly matching TRBD1 (5 bases). The V and J ends lost 8 bases and 0 bases respectively, with 14 bases between them. Looked up from germline, CDR1 is SGHTA and CDR2 is FQGNSA. CDR3 length: 15 residues. CDR3 amino acids: CASVGHLSSYNEQFF. The CDR3 region has the DNA TGTGCCAGCGTGGGGCACCTGAGCTCCTACAATGAGCAGTTCTTC.

Many counts were recorded for this clone. The CDR3 is CASIPGTGGDEQFF. DNA for the CDR3: TGCGCCAGCATCCCCGGGACAGGAGGCGATGAGCAGTTCTTC. The V gene is TRBV5-1, the J gene TRBJ2-1; 8 bases map to TRBD1. Trimming took 6 bases from V and 8 from J; bases not matched to a gene: 10. Germline CDR1 and CDR2: SGHRS and YFSETQ. The length of the CDR3 is 14 residues.

This clone was recorded at least ten times. The chain carries TRBV27 and TRBJ2-7; perhaps TRBD1 as D (5 bases). CDR3 length equals 13 residues. Trimming shortened V by 5 bases and J by 4 bases, and 12 bases separated the two germline ends. CDR1 and CDR2 from the germline V gene are MNHEY and SMNVEV (reference sequence). This CDR3 is CASSLKTGYEQYF. CDR3 coding DNA: TGTGCCAGCAGTCTAAAAACAGGATACGAGCAGTACTTC.

This clone has ten or more counts. The rearrangement uses TRBV6-5 and TRBJ2-5; TRBD2 is a possible D gene (5 bases). Trimming removed 11 bases at V and 5 bases at J, with 12 bases between. The CDR3 runs to 11 residues. Germline V gene sequence: CDR1 MNHEY, CDR2 SVGAGI. CDR3 in DNA: TGTGCCGGCGGGTCGGGGGAGACCCAGTACTTC. Translating it yields CAGGSGETQYF.

This clone was counted ten times or more. V gene TRBV7-8 combines with J gene TRBJ2-1; D unresolved. The ends were cut back, 6 bases at V and 0 bases at J, with 9 bases in the middle. Germline V gene lookup returns CDR1 SGHVS and CDR2 FQNEAQ. The CDR3 spans 14 residues. CDR3 sequence reads: CASSPSSSYNEQFF. In DNA form, the CDR3 reads TGTGCCAGCAGTCCCTCCTCCTCCTACAATGAGCAGTTCTTC.

This clone was detected ten times or more. The V and J genes are TRBV6-2 or TRBV6-3 and TRBJ1-1, with a tentative D call TRBD1 (5 bases). Trimming removed 10 bases from V and 0 bases from J, with 12 bases in between. Germline assignment: CDR1 MNHEY and CDR2 SVGEGT. The CDR3 extends over 13 amino acids. The CDR3: CATTGLMNTEAFF. The DNA of the CDR3 is TGTGCCACCACGGGACTCATGAACACTGAAGCTTTCTTT.

This clone has a count of ten or more. The sample has other DNA sequences that encode this CDR3 too. The chain is built from TRBV28 and TRBJ1-1, with D possibly matching TRBD1 (6 bases). V shed 5 bases and J shed 3 bases, with 13 bases lying between them. The CDR3 extends over 14 amino acids. In germline, CDR1 is MDHEN, CDR2 SYDVKM. The CDR3: CASSGLRGHTEAFF. The CDR3 nucleotides are TGTGCCAGCAGTGGGTTGCGGGGGCACACTGAAGCTTTCTTT.

This clone was detected many times. The rearrangement joins TRBV5-1 to TRBJ2-2; the match to TRBD2 covers 8 bases. This CDR3 is built from 15 residues. Trimming at V came to 5 bases and at J to 0 bases, leaving 3 bases not matched to a gene. Germline CDR1 and CDR2: SGHRS and YFSETQ. DNA of the CDR3: TGCGCCAGCAGTTCCGGGGGGGCGAACACCGGGGAGCTGTTTTTT. Translated, it gives CASSSGGANTGELFF.

This clone was observed a few times. This sequence joins TRBV19 and TRBJ2-3, with 7 bases matching TRBD1. Per the germline V gene, CDR1 is LNHDA and CDR2 is SQIVND (reference sequence). The V gene end was trimmed by 4 bases and the J gene end by 1 base; junction bases not matched to a gene: 5. The CDR3 is 15 residues long. The CDR3 nucleotides read TGTGCCAGTAGTAAGAGGGGACAGCGCACAGATACGCAGTATTTT. Its protein product is CASSKRGQRTDTQYF. The complete variable domain, with remaining parts taken from reference TRBV19 and TRBJ2-3, reads DGGITQSPKYLFRKEGQNVTLSCEQNLNHDAMYWYRQDPGQGLRLIYYSQIVNDFQKGDIAEGYSVSREKKESFPLTVTSAQKNPTAFYLCASSKRGQRTDTQYFGPGTRLTVL.

This clone was picked up many times. The rearrangement links TRBV18 to TRBJ2-7; D gene ambiguous. Between the trimmed V and J ends, which lost 5 bases and 2 bases, there was a span of 19 bases. Germline CDR1 and CDR2: KGHSH and LQKENI. There are 16 residues in the CDR3. CDR3: CASSAGGSPLAYEQYF. The CDR3 nucleotides read TGTGCCAGCTCAGCCGGCGGCTCCCCACTCGCCTACGAGCAGTACTTC.

This chain joins TRBV30 and TRBJ2-3; the match to TRBD2 covers 11 bases. CDR3 length equals 15 residues. Trimming cost V 3 bases and J 2 bases; bases outside gene matches: 4. CDR1 and CDR2 (germline): GTSNPN, SVGIG (reference sequence). CDR3 nucleotide sequence: TGTGCCTGGAGACTAGCGGGGGAGGCCACAGATACGCAGTATTTT. It is translated as CAWRLAGEATDTQYF.

This clone has at least ten counts. The rearrangement joins TRBV28 to TRBJ2-3, with 9 bases lining up with TRBD2. Per germline, CDR1 MDHEN and CDR2 SYDVKM. The V and J ends lost 3 bases and 0 bases, in that order; junction bases with no gene match: 10. CDR3 size: 18 residues. CDR3 DNA sequence: TGTGCCAGCAGTTTTCCTCTTAGCGGGGGCCCTAGCACAGATACGCAGTATTTT. Translation: CASSFPLSGGPSTDTQYF. Supplemented by reference TRBV28 and TRBJ2-3, the full variable domain reads DVKVTQSSRYLVKRTGEKVFLECVQDMDHENMFWYRQDPGLGLRLIYFSYDVKMKEKGDIPEGYSVSREKKERFSLILESASTNQTSMYLCASSFPLSGGPSTDTQYFGPGTRLTVL.

This clone came up many times. The chain links TRBV27 to TRBJ1-5; tentatively, D is TRBD1 (6 bases). From germline, CDR1 is MNHEY and CDR2 SMNVEV (reference sequence). The CDR3 length is 14 residues. Trimming stripped 5 bases from V and 7 bases from J, with 15 bases between. CDR3: CASSPSGGHQPQHF. The CDR3 DNA is TGTGCCAGCAGTCCCTCGGGGGGCCACCAGCCCCAGCATTTT.

The V call is TRBV28, the J call TRBJ2-2, with D unresolved. The CDR3 spans 16 residues. In germline, CDR1 is MDHEN, CDR2 SYDVKM. Trimming removed 2 bases at V and 1 base at J, with 11 bases between. The CDR3, as DNA: TGTGCCAGCAGTTTACTGTCAGCGAAGAACACCGGGGAGCTGTTTTTT. This encodes CASSLLSAKNTGELFF.

This chain connects TRBV11-1 to TRBJ2-5, with a weak D call TRBD2 (5 bases). The CDR3 is made up of 14 amino acids. CDR1 SGHAT and CDR2 FQDESV come from the germline V gene (reference sequence). V lost 1 base and J 5 bases, leaving 11 bases between the germline ends. In nucleotides, the CDR3 is TGTGCCAGCAGCTTAGAACCCCGCGGGGAGACCCAGTACTTC. Translation: CASSLEPRGETQYF.

The chain has TRBV6-5 and TRBJ1-2; D is possibly TRBD1 (6 bases). Trimming removed 7 bases at V and 10 bases at J, with 13 bases between. CDR1 is MNHEY, CDR2 SVGAGI, per germline. This CDR3 spans 11 amino acids. The DNA of the CDR3 is TGTGCCAGCAAACAACAGGGAATCTACACCTTC. Amino acids: CASKQQGIYTF.

This clone was observed at least ten times. The V call is TRBV6-2 or TRBV6-3, the J call TRBJ1-1, with 7 bases that match TRBD1. Trimming removed 5 bases from V and 4 bases from J; junction bases left unmatched: 4. The CDR3 sequence is 13 residues long. Germline V gene data show CDR1 as MNHEY and CDR2 as SVGEGT. This CDR3 reads CASSRAGGTEAFF. DNA of the CDR3: TGTGCCAGCAGTCGGGCAGGGGGCACTGAAGCTTTCTTT.

Many counts were recorded for this clone. The rearrangement uses TRBV7-9 and TRBJ1-2; tentatively, D is TRBD1 (5 bases). There are 13 residues in the CDR3. V dropped 3 bases and J dropped 4 bases, with 9 bases sitting between them. The germline CDR1 and CDR2 sequences are SEHNR and FQNEAQ (reference sequence). The CDR3 bases are TGTGCCAGCAGCTTCCCGGGACTCTATGGCTACACCTTC. Encoded protein: CASSFPGLYGYTF.

This clone was observed at least ten times. This chain uses TRBV18 with TRBJ2-5; 7 bases are a match to TRBD2. This CDR3 spans 15 amino acids. The germline V gene has CDR1 KGHSH and CDR2 LQKENI. The junction had 9 bases not matched to a gene; V was cut back by 3 bases and J by 5 bases. The CDR3 here is CASSPRGNLPETQYF. CDR3 in DNA: TGTGCCAGCTCACCGCGGGGGAATTTACCCGAGACCCAGTACTTC. The entire variable domain, with the rest obtained from reference TRBV18 and TRBJ2-5, is as follows: NAGVMQNPRHLVRRRGQEARLRCSPMKGHSHVYWYRQLPEEGLKFMVYLQKENIIDESGMPKERFSAEFPKEGPSILRIQQVVRGDSAAYFCASSPRGNLPETQYFGPGTRLLVL.

The table lists this clone with many counts. The chain combines TRBV12-3 or TRBV12-4 with TRBJ2-1; 13 bases match TRBD2. The CDR3 sequence is 17 residues long. The V segment lost 3 bases and the J segment 1 base; nucleotides outside the gene matches: 3. CDR3 protein: CASSFRTSGRSYNEQFF. The DNA for the CDR3 is TGTGCCAGCAGTTTTAGGACTAGCGGGAGATCCTACAATGAGCAGTTCTTC.

This clone was detected a few times. The chain couples TRBV9 to TRBJ1-2, with 7 nucleotides matching TRBD1. There are 15 residues in the CDR3. Germline trimming cut 5 bases from V and 0 bases from J; bases unmatched to any gene: 7. The germline CDR1 and CDR2 sequences are SGDLS and YYNGEE. For the CDR3, the DNA is TGTGCCAGCAGTCTAGAGGGGGCGACTAACTATGGCTACACCTTC. This gives the protein CASSLEGATNYGYTF.

This clone was observed many times. V gene TRBV5-1 combines with J gene TRBJ2-6; TRBD2 aligns across 10 bases. Losses at the gene ends were 5 bases for V and 0 bases for J; bases not matched to a gene: 8. Germline V lookup: CDR1 SGHRS, CDR2 YFSETQ. The CDR3 loop spans 18 amino acids. The CDR3 sequence is CASSSRTSGNSGANVLTF. CDR3 in DNA: TGCGCCAGCAGTTCACGGACTAGCGGAAACTCTGGGGCCAACGTCCTGACTTTC.

V usage is TRBV18 and J usage is TRBJ1-5; possible D gene TRBD1, 6 bases. Between the trimmed V and J ends, which lost 5 bases and 4 bases, there was a span of 15 bases. CDR1 KGHSH and CDR2 LQKENI come from the germline V gene. The CDR3 is 15 residues long. This chain's CDR3 is CASSNQTGENQPQHF. The CDR3 bases are TGTGCCAGCTCAAACCAGACAGGTGAGAATCAGCCCCAGCATTTT.

The table lists this clone with a few counts. The chain carries TRBV30 and TRBJ2-3, with D unclear. V was trimmed by 0 bases and J by 2 bases, leaving 12 bases between them. Germline V gene sequence: CDR1 GTSNPN, CDR2 SVGIG (reference sequence). The CDR3 is 15 amino acids. The CDR3 nucleotides read TGTGCCTGGAGTGTATTCCACAGTGACACAGATACGCAGTATTTT. Its protein product is CAWSVFHSDTDTQYF.

This clone was found many times. V and J are TRBV19 and TRBJ1-3, with 8 bases fitting TRBD1. This CDR3 has 14 amino acids. Trimming cost V 9 bases and J 9 bases; bases outside gene matches: 13. Germline CDR1 LNHDA, CDR2 SQIVND (reference sequence). The CDR3 DNA reads TGTGCCAGCACCCCGGACAGGGTTAAGACCACCATATATTTT. It specifies CASTPDRVKTTIYF.

In its sample, this clone was seen many times. V is TRBV27 and J is TRBJ1-2; 10 bases line up with TRBD1. CDR1 MNHEY and CDR2 SMNVEV come from the germline V gene (reference sequence). The CDR3 has 16 amino acids. Unmatched junction bases numbered 10, after V lost 5 bases and J lost 4 bases. The CDR3 sequence: CASSKKPGQGTYGYTF. The CDR3 DNA reads as TGTGCCAGCAGTAAAAAGCCGGGACAGGGGACCTATGGCTACACCTTC.

This clone was detected ten times or more. The J gene is TRBJ2-7, the V gene TRBV28; D may be TRBD1 (5 bases). V was clipped by 3 bases and J by 9 bases, with 12 bases between them. The CDR3 sequence is 12 residues long. Germline loops: CDR1 MDHEN, CDR2 SYDVKM. CDR3 in amino acids: CASSLGQGGQYF. CDR3 coding DNA: TGTGCCAGCAGTTTGGGGCAGGGCGGGCAGTACTTC.

In this sample, this clone turned up many times. The same CDR3 can be traced to other DNA sequences in this sample. The rearrangement joins TRBV2 to TRBJ1-2; 7 positions match TRBD1. V was pared by 1 base and J by 4 bases, with 0 bases of the junction left unmatched. The CDR3 runs to 13 residues. CDR1 is SNHLY and CDR2 is FYNNEI in the germline V gene. The CDR3 DNA is TGTGCCAGCAGTGAAGGGACAGGCTATGGCTACACCTTC. This sequence encodes CASSEGTGYGYTF. Drawing the rest from reference TRBV2 and TRBJ1-2, the complete variable domain is EPEVTQTPSHQVTQMGQEVILRCVPISNHLYFYWYRQILGQKVEFLVSFYNNEISEKSEIFDDQFSVERPDGSNFTLKIRSTKLEDSAMYFCASSEGTGYGYTFGSGTRLTVV.